Presented here are 31 T cell receptor beta chains from one specimen sequenced in a study of shared clonotypes between healthy human individuals. Profiled with immunoSEQ multiplex PCR; TCRdb holds only in-frame clones, not every one. The sample contains about 1.9 million clones, just under 95% of which appear only once. The naive CD8 fraction comprised CD45RO-negative cells positively selected for CCR7 and excluded terminally differentiated effector memory CD45RA+ cells. The specimen was naive CD8+ T cells from PBMCs. These receptors all stem from a man aged 18 to 29 in good health. Some clones in this sample may be carry-over from other donors' samples.

The rearrangement joins TRBV19 to TRBJ1-1; no clear D. CDR3 length: 14 residues. Trimming took off 7 bases at V and 4 bases at J, with 16 bases between the two ends. CDR1 and CDR2 (germline): LNHDA, SQIVND (reference sequence). The chain's CDR3 is CASNSASASTEAFF. The CDR3 DNA reads TGTGCCAGTAACTCGGCGTCAGCGAGCACTGAAGCTTTCTTT.

The chain is built from TRBV19 and TRBJ2-1; D ambiguous. Trimming removed 6 bases from V and 8 bases from J, with 14 bases in between. The CDR3 is 13 amino acids. From germline, CDR1 is LNHDA and CDR2 SQIVND (reference sequence). The CDR3 sequence is CASSQYAWDEQFF. As DNA, the CDR3 is TGTGCCAGTAGCCAATACGCCTGGGATGAGCAGTTCTTC.

This clone showed up just once. This chain links TRBV19 with TRBJ2-3; perhaps TRBD1 as D (6 bases). The ends were cut back, 11 bases at V and 6 bases at J, with 12 bases in the middle. CDR3 length: 11 residues. Germline loops: CDR1 LNHDA, CDR2 SQIVND (reference sequence). Here the CDR3 reads CAAGEGDTQYF. CDR3 nucleotide sequence: TGTGCCGCAGGGGAAGGGGATACGCAGTATTTT.

The chain couples TRBV2 to TRBJ2-7; TRBD2 is a possible D gene (6 bases). CDR3 length: 13 residues. V gave up 9 bases and J gave up 7 bases, with 19 bases separating them. CDR1 and CDR2 (germline): SNHLY, FYNNEI. CDR3 protein: CASLAYPFREQYF. The CDR3 DNA reads TGTGCCAGTCTAGCGTACCCCTTCCGGGAGCAGTACTTC.

The genes are TRBV5-1 and TRBJ2-6, with a possible D match to TRBD1 (5 bases). The CDR3 covers 18 residues. The ends were cut back, 4 bases at V and 2 bases at J, with 19 bases in the middle. Germline V gene lookup returns CDR1 SGHRS and CDR2 YFSETQ. CDR3 region: CASSVQANQYTGANVLTF. In DNA, the CDR3 is TGCGCCAGCAGCGTACAGGCAAACCAGTACACTGGGGCCAACGTCCTGACTTTC.

This chain connects TRBV28 to TRBJ2-7; D is unresolved. V lost 3 bases to trimming and J lost 5 bases, with 11 bases between them. Germline CDR1 and CDR2: MDHEN and SYDVKM. The CDR3 extends over 13 amino acids. The CDR3 DNA follows: TGTGCCAGCAGTTTTAAGGAGCTCCACGAGCAGTACTTC. This sequence encodes CASSFKELHEQYF.

Worth noting for this clone: This specimen includes other DNA sequences encoding the same CDR3. J is TRBJ1-2 and V is TRBV4-1; no reliable D call. Germline V gene lookup returns CDR1 MGHRA and CDR2 YSYEKL. The CDR3 consists of 14 residues. The germline V and J ends were trimmed by 3 bases and 3 bases, with 11 bases remaining between them. CDR3 residues: CASSQVGSHYGYTF. CDR3 coding DNA: TGCGCCAGCAGCCAGGTCGGGAGCCACTATGGCTACACCTTC.

V is TRBV7-9 and J is TRBJ1-2; 9 nucleotides line up with TRBD1. V trimming: 5 bases; J trimming: 4 bases; junction bases outside the gene matches: 2. From germline, CDR1 is SEHNR and CDR2 FQNEAQ (reference sequence). The CDR3 spans 13 residues. The CDR3 sequence is CASSDRGIYGYTF. The DNA for the CDR3 is TGTGCCAGCAGCGACAGGGGGATCTATGGCTACACCTTC.

This clone showed up just once. The rearrangement joins TRBV11-2 to TRBJ1-2, with 8 bases identical to TRBD1. Unmatched junction bases numbered 21, after V lost 5 bases and J lost 7 bases. CDR1 is SGHAT and CDR2 is FQNNGV in the germline V gene. This CDR3 region has 18 residues. Here the CDR3 DNA reads TGTGCCAGCAGCCCTGGGCCTGGGACAGGCATTGGGGGAGTTGGCTACACCTTC. It specifies CASSPGPGTGIGGVGYTF.

As concerns this clone: Other DNA sequences from this sample encode an identical CDR3 as well. This sequence joins TRBV9 and TRBJ2-1; D not resolved. The CDR3 loop spans 13 amino acids. CDR1 is SGDLS, CDR2 YYNGEE, per germline. Trimming took 0 bases from V and 5 from J, leaving 6 bases between them. The CDR3 reads CASSVGSDNEQFF. In nucleotides, the CDR3 is TGTGCCAGCAGCGTAGGGTCGGACAATGAGCAGTTCTTC.

The chain combines TRBV28 with TRBJ2-3; TRBD2 matches at 12 bases. V lost 5 bases and J lost 4; bases outside the gene matches: 4. CDR1 is MDHEN, CDR2 SYDVKM, per germline. The CDR3 is 15 amino acids. This CDR3 is CASSPRLAGADTQYF. CDR3 coding DNA: TGTGCCAGCAGTCCAAGACTAGCGGGGGCAGATACGCAGTATTTT.

For this clone: The sample carries other DNA sequences with the same CDR3. The J gene is TRBJ1-2, the V gene TRBV6-5; tentative D call: TRBD1 (5 bases). Looked up from germline, CDR1 is MNHEY and CDR2 is SVGAGI. V was shortened by 3 bases and J by 4 bases, with 12 bases between the two germline ends. There are 14 residues in the CDR3. The CDR3 DNA reads as TGTGCCAGCAGTTATGGCCAGGGCGGCTATGGCTACACCTTC. Amino acid sequence: CASSYGQGGYGYTF.

The genes are TRBV27 and TRBJ2-7; D may be TRBD1 (6 bases). The CDR3 length is 14 residues. The V gene lost 3 bases and the J gene lost 0 bases, with 9 bases spanning the gap. Germline V gene sequence: CDR1 MNHEY, CDR2 SMNVEV (reference sequence). CDR3 in DNA: TGTGCCAGCAGTTTTGGGGGCATCTCCTACGAGCAGTACTTC. Protein sequence: CASSFGGISYEQYF.

This clone was counted between two and nine times. The chain links TRBV11-2 to TRBJ2-5, with 7 bases aligning to TRBD1. CDR3 length: 18 residues. After removal of 5 bases from V and 2 bases from J, the junction contained 17 bases not matched to a gene. Germline CDR1 is SGHAT and CDR2 is FQNNGV. The DNA of the CDR3 is TGTGCCAGCAGCGATCGAGGGACAGACCGGTACCCTCAAGAGACCCAGTACTTC. Amino acids: CASSDRGTDRYPQETQYF.

The genes are TRBV6-5 and TRBJ2-7; D is unresolved. Trimming cost V 0 bases and J 2 bases, with 8 bases left between them. The CDR3 extends over 14 amino acids. Germline lookup yields CDR1 MNHEY and CDR2 SVGAGI. The CDR3 nucleotides are TGTGCCAGCAGTTACTCGGGCACCCCCTACGAGCAGTACTTC. It codes for CASSYSGTPYEQYF.

CDR3 coding DNA: TGCAGCTCTAGGGGGGTCTATGGCTACACCTTC. This gives the protein CSSRGVYGYTF. The V and J genes are TRBV29-1 and TRBJ1-2; possible D gene TRBD1, 6 bases. With 8 bases removed from V and 4 bases from J, the gap between germline ends came to 11 bases. Germline V gene data show CDR1 as SQVTM and CDR2 as ANQGSEA. The CDR3 is 11 amino acids.

V is TRBV28 and J is TRBJ2-2; 7 positions agree with TRBD1. Germline V CDR1 and CDR2: MDHEN, SYDVKM. Trimming took 1 base from V and 1 from J; bases not matched to a gene: 3. The CDR3 extends over 16 amino acids. The CDR3 sequence: CASSLYRTGNTGELFF. CDR3 sequence (DNA): TGTGCCAGCAGTTTATATAGGACAGGGAACACCGGGGAGCTGTTTTTT.

The J gene is TRBJ2-1, the V gene TRBV11-2; a weak D match, TRBD2 (5 bases). V lost 1 base and J lost 8, with 15 bases in between. The CDR3 sequence is 15 residues long. Germline V lookup: CDR1 SGHAT, CDR2 FQNNGV. The CDR3 sequence: CASSLVRTPNDEQFF. In DNA, the CDR3 is TGTGCCAGCAGCTTAGTCCGGACTCCCAACGATGAGCAGTTCTTC.

The chain combines TRBV19 with TRBJ1-4, with D tentatively TRBD1 (5 bases). The CDR3 contains 16 residues. V was cut by 3 bases and J by 5 bases, with 16 bases left in between. Per the germline V gene, CDR1 is LNHDA and CDR2 is SQIVND (reference sequence). CDR3 amino acids: CASSIETESNNEKLFF. Here the CDR3 DNA reads TGTGCCAGTAGTATTGAGACAGAATCTAACAATGAAAAACTGTTTTTT.

The V call is TRBV10-3, the J call TRBJ2-7; 9 bases agree with TRBD2. After removal of 10 bases from V and 4 bases from J, the junction contained 5 bases not matched to a gene. The CDR3 is 12 amino acids. CDR1 and CDR2 from the germline V gene are ENHRY and SYGVKD. This chain's CDR3 is CATRTSEYEQYF. CDR3 nucleotide sequence: TGTGCCACCCGGACTAGCGAGTACGAGCAGTACTTC.

This chain joins TRBV4-1 and TRBJ2-7; 10 bases agree with TRBD1. This CDR3 has 16 amino acids. CDR1 and CDR2 from the germline V gene are MGHRA and YSYEKL. The junction had 7 bases not matched to a gene; V was cut back by 2 bases and J by 3 bases. The CDR3 reads CASSQTTGGRVYEQYF. The CDR3 bases are TGCGCCAGCAGCCAAACGACAGGGGGCAGGGTCTACGAGCAGTACTTC.

The chain employs TRBV4-1 and TRBJ2-4; possibly TRBD1 for D (6 bases). The V end was cut by 5 bases, the J end by 0 bases, with 11 bases between. The CDR3 has 15 residues. Germline-derived CDR1 and CDR2 are MGHRA and YSYEKL. CDR3 in DNA: TGCGCCAGCAGCGCAGGACAGCTAGCCAAAAACATTCAGTACTTC. Protein product: CASSAGQLAKNIQYF.

This clone appeared once. The chain combines TRBV28 with TRBJ1-5; D might be TRBD1 (5 bases). The CDR3 sequence is 12 residues long. Trimming removed 9 bases from V and 2 bases from J, with 8 bases in between. Germline CDR1 reads MDHEN; CDR2 reads SYDVKM. The CDR3 nucleotides are TGTGCCAGGTCGACAGGCAATCAGCCCCAGCATTTT. Amino acids: CARSTGNQPQHF. Supplemented by reference TRBV28 and TRBJ1-5, the full variable domain reads DVKVTQSSRYLVKRTGEKVFLECVQDMDHENMFWYRQDPGLGLRLIYFSYDVKMKEKGDIPEGYSVSREKKERFSLILESASTNQTSMYLCARSTGNQPQHFGDGTRLSIL.

This chain uses TRBV30 with TRBJ1-1, with a possible D match to TRBD1 (6 bases). This CDR3 is 14 amino acids long. Germline V gives CDR1 GTSNPN, CDR2 SVGIG (reference sequence). V gave up 3 bases and J gave up 0 bases, with 11 bases separating them. DNA of the CDR3: TGTGCCTGGAGGGGGGGGCCTATGAACACTGAAGCTTTCTTT. Translated: CAWRGGPMNTEAFF.

This clone appeared a single time. This chain connects TRBV13 to TRBJ2-1; 9 nucleotides align to TRBD2. Germline CDR1 reads PRHDT; CDR2 reads FYEKMQ (reference sequence). J was trimmed by 8 bases and V by 5 bases; bases with no gene match: 7. The CDR3 runs 14 residues. The CDR3 nucleotides are TGTGCCAGCAGCCCGCAGGGACTAGCTTATGAGCAGTTCTTC. It is translated as CASSPQGLAYEQFF.

V is TRBV13 and J is TRBJ1-1; D is undetermined. The CDR3 length is 13 residues. CDR1 and CDR2 (germline): PRHDT, FYEKMQ (reference sequence). The V and J ends lost 3 bases and 4 bases respectively, with 9 bases between them. CDR3 in amino acids: CASSFRVRTEAFF. The CDR3 DNA sequence: TGTGCCAGCAGCTTCCGGGTACGCACTGAAGCTTTCTTT.

This sequence joins TRBV28 and TRBJ2-5; D not certain. Germline CDR1 is MDHEN and CDR2 is SYDVKM. This CDR3 has 12 amino acids. Trimming cost V 10 bases and J 5 bases, with 14 bases left between them. The CDR3 reads CATRVGLETQYF. As DNA, the CDR3 is TGTGCCACCCGAGTGGGTTTGGAGACCCAGTACTTC.

Note on this clone: Compared with germline, one end of the junction differs, possibly owing to a read error. The chain carries TRBV7-8 and TRBJ2-7; TRBD2 is a possible D gene (5 bases). Germline V lookup: CDR1 SGHVS, CDR2 FQNEAQ. This CDR3 comprises 15 residues. The chain's CDR3 is CASSLEGYGNNELYF. The DNA for the CDR3 is TGTGCCAGCAGCTTAGAAGGTTACGGGAACAACGAGCTGTACTTC.

V is TRBV6-7 and J is TRBJ2-7; the D gene is possibly TRBD1 (5 bases). TRBV6-7 is an ORF; its function is uncertain. V lost 0 bases to trimming and J lost 2 bases, with 14 bases between them. CDR3 size: 16 residues. CDR3 in amino acids: CASSYSMDTSAYEQYF. CDR3 DNA sequence: TGTGCCAGCAGTTACTCGATGGACACCTCTGCCTACGAGCAGTACTTC.

V and J are TRBV25-1 and TRBJ2-7; 10 bases align to TRBD2. Germline trimming cut 7 bases from V and 5 bases from J; bases unmatched to any gene: 17. CDR3 length: 17 residues. Per germline, CDR1 MGHDK and CDR2 SYGVNS. CDR3 sequence: CASIGTRTSGSGDEQYF. The DNA of the CDR3 is TGTGCCAGCATCGGTACTCGGACTAGCGGCTCTGGGGACGAGCAGTACTTC.

This sequence joins TRBV2 and TRBJ2-7, with D uncertain. Trimming shortened V by 4 bases and J by 5 bases, and 12 bases separated the two germline ends. Germline CDR1 SNHLY, CDR2 FYNNEI. CDR3 size: 13 residues. The CDR3 loop reads CASSGRYGHEQYF. The CDR3 DNA reads as TGTGCCAGCAGTGGCAGATACGGCCACGAGCAGTACTTC.